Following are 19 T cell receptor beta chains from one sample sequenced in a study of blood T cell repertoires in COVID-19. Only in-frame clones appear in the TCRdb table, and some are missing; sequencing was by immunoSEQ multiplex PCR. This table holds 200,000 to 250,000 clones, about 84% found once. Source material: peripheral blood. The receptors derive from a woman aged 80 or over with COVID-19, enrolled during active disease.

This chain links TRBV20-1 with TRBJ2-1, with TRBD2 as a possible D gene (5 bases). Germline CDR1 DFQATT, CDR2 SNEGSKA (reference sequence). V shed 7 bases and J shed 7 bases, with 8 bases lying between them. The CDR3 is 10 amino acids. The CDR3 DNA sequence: TGCAGTGGGGAGCGGAATGAGCAGTTCTTC. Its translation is CSGERNEQFF.

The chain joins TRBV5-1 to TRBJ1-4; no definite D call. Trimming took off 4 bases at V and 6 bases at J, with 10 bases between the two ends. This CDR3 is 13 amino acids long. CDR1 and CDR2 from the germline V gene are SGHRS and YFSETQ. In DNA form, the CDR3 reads TGCGCCAGCAGCGTTGGCGGGGATGAAAAACTGTTTTTT. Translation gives CASSVGGDEKLFF.

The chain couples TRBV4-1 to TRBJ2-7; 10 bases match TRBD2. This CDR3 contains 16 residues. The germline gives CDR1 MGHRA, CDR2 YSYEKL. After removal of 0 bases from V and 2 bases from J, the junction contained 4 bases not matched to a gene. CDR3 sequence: CASSQDRTSGTYEQYF. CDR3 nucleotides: TGCGCCAGCAGCCAAGATAGGACTAGCGGCACCTACGAGCAGTACTTC.

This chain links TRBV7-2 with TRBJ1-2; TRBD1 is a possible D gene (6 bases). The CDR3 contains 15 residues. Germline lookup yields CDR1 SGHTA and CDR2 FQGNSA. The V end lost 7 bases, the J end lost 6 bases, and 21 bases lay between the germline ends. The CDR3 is CASTPIVGGADGYTF. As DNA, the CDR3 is TGTGCCAGCACCCCGATAGTAGGGGGGGCCGATGGCTACACCTTC.

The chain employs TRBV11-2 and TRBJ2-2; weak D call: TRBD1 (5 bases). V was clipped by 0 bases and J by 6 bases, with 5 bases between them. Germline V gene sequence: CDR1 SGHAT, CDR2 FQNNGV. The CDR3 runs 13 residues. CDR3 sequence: CASSLEGAGELFF. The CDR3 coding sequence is TGTGCCAGCAGCTTAGAAGGGGCCGGGGAGCTGTTTTTT.

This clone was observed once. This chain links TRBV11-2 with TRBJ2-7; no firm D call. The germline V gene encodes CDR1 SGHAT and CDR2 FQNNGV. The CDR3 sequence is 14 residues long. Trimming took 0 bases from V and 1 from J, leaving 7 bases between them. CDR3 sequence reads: CASSLDRRSYEQYF. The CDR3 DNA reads TGTGCCAGCAGCTTAGATCGGCGGTCCTACGAGCAGTACTTC.

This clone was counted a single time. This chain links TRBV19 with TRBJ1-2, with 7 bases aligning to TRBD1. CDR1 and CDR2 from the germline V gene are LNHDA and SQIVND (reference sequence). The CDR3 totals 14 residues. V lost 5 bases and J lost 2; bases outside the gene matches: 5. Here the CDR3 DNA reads TGTGCCAGTAGTTGGGCAGGGGGGAACTATGGCTACACCTTC. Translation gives CASSWAGGNYGYTF.

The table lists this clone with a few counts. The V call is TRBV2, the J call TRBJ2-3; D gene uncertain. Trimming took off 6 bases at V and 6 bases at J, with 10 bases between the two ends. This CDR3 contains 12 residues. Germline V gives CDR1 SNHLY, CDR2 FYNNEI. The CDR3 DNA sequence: TGTGCCAGCAGCTTGGCATGGGATACGCAGTATTTT. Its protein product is CASSLAWDTQYF.

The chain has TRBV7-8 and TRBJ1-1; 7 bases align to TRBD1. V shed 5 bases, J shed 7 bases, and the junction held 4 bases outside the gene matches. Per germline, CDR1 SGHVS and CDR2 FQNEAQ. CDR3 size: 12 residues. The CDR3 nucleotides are TGTGCCAGCAGCCTACAGGGGATTGAAGCTTTCTTT. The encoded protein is CASSLQGIEAFF.

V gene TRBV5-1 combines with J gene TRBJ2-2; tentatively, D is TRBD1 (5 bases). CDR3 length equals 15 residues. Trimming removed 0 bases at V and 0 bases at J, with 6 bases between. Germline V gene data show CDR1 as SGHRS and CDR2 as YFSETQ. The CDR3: CASSLGQTNTGELFF. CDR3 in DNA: TGCGCCAGCAGCTTGGGACAGACGAACACCGGGGAGCTGTTTTTT.

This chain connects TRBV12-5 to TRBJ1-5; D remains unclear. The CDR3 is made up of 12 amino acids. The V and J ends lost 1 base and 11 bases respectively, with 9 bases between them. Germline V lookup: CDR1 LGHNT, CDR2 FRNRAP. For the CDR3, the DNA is TGTGCTAGTGGTTTGGACCCCCCGGCCCAGCATTTT. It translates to CASGLDPPAQHF.

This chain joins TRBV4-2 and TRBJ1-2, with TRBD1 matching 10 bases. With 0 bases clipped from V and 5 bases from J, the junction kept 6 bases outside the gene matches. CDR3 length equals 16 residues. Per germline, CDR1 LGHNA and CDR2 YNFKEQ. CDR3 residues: CASSQDMLGQGYGYTF. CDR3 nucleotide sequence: TGTGCCAGCAGCCAAGATATGTTGGGACAGGGGTATGGCTACACCTTC.

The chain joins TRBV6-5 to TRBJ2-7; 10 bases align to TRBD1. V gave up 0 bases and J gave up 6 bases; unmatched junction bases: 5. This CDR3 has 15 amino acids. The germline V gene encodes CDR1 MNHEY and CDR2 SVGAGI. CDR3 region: CASSYSGTGASEQYF. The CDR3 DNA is TGTGCCAGCAGTTACTCTGGGACAGGGGCGAGCGAGCAGTACTTC.

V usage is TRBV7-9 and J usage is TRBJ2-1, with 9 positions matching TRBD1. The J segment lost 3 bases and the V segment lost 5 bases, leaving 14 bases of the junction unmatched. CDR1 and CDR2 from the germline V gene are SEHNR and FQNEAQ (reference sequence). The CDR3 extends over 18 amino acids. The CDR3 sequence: CASSLYPPGTGIYNEQFF. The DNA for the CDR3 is TGTGCCAGCAGCCTCTACCCTCCCGGGACAGGGATCTACAATGAGCAGTTCTTC.

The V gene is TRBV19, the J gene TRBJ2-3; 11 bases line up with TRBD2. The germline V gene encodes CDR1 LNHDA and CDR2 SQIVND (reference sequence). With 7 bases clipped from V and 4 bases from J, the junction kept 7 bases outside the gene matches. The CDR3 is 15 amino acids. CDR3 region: CASTDSGGAADTQYF. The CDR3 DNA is TGTGCCAGTACCGATAGCGGGGGGGCCGCAGATACGCAGTATTTT.

Here the CDR3 DNA reads TGTGCCAGCAGCTCCTTTGACAGGGAGAACATTCAGTACTTC. As protein: CASSSFDRENIQYF. The V gene is TRBV5-6, the J gene TRBJ2-4, with 7 positions matching TRBD1. Germline-derived CDR1 and CDR2 are SGHDT and YYEEEE. This CDR3 is 14 amino acids long. Germline trimming cut 3 bases from V and 7 bases from J; bases unmatched to any gene: 7.

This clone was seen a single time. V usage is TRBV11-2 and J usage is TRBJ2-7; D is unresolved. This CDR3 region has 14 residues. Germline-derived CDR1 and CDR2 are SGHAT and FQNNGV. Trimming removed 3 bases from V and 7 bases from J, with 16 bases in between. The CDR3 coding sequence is TGTGCCAGCAGCTTTGCATCTAGTTCTACGGAGCAGTACTTC. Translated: CASSFASSSTEQYF.

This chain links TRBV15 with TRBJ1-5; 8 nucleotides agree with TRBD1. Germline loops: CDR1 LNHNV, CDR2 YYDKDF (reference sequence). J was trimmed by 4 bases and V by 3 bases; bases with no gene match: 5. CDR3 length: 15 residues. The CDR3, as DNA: TGTGCCACCAGCAGTGACAGGGGAACGAATCAGCCCCAGCATTTT. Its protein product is CATSSDRGTNQPQHF.

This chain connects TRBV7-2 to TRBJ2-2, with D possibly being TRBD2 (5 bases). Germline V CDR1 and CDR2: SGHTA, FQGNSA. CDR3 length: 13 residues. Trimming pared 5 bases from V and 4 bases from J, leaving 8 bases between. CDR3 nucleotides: TGTGCCAGCAGCCGGAGGAGCACCGGGGAGCTGTTTTTT. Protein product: CASSRRSTGELFF.